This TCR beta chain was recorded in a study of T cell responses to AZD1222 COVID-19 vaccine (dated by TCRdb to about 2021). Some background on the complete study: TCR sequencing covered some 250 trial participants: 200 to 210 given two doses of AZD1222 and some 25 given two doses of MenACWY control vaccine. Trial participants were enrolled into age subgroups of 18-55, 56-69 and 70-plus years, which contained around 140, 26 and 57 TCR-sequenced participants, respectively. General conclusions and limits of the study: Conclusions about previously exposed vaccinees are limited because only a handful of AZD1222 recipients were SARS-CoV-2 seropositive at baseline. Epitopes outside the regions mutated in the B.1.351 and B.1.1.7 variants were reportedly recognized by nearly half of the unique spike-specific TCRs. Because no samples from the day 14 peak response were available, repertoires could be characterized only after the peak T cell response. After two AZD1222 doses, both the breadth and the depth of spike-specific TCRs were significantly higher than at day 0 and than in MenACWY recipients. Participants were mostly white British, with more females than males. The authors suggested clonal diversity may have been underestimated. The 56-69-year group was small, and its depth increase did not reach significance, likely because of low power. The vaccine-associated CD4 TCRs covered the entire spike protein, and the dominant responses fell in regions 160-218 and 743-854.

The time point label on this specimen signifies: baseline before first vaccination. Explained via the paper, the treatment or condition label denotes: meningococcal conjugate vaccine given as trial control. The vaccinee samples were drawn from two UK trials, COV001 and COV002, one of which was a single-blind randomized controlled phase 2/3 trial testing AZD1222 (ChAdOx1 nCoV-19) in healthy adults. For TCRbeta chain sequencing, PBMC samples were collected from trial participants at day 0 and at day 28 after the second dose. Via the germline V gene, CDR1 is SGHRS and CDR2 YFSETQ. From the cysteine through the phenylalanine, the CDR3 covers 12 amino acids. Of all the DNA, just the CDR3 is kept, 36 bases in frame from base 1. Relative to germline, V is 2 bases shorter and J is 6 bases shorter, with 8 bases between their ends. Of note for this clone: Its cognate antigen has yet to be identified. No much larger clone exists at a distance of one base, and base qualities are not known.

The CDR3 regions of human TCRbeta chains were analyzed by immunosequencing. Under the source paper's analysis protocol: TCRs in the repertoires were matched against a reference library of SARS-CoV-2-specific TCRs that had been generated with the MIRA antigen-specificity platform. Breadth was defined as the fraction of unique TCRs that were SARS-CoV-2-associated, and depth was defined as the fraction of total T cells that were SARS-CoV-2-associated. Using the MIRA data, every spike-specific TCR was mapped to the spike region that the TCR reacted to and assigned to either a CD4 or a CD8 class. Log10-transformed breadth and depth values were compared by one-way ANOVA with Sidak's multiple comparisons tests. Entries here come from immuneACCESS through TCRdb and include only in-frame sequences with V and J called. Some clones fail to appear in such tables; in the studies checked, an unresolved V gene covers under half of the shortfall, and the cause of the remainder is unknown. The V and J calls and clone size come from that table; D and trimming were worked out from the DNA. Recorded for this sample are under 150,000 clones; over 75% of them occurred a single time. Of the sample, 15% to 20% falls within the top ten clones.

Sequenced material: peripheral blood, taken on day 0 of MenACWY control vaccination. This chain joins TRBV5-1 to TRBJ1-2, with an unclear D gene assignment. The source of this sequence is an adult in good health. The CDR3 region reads CASSFAGDGYTF. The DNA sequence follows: TGCGCCAGCAGCTTTGCAGGAGATGGCTACACCTTC.